One T cell receptor (beta chain) is described in this entry. The target of this receptor is not known. Base qualities are missing; no much larger clone stands one base away. Library creation used the immunoSEQ multiplex PCR assay. For most patients, genomic DNA was isolated using the Qiagen DNeasy Blood and Tissue Kit and was shipped frozen to Adaptive Biotechnologies for TCR sequencing. For most patients, genomic DNA was subjected to high-throughput TCR-beta CDR3 sequencing by Adaptive Biotechnologies. In the paper's pipeline: TCR sequencing data for 15 to 20 patients were retrieved from Adaptive's ImmunoSEQ software; a few other patients were processed with MiXCR and VDJtools. To correct CD4 versus CD8 sorting errors, any sequence found in both subsets at a frequency ratio below 5:1 was removed. CDR3 nucleotide sequences shared between donor and recipient were removed because the origin of such sequences could not be assigned. At least 2-fold expansion over unstimulated cells and a minimum CFSE-low frequency of 0.002% (template counts) or 0.001% (read counts) were required for clones to be classified as alloreactive. A clone was considered mappable if detected in the sequenced pre-transplant spleen, lymph node, or MLR CFSE-low populations of the donor or recipient. The cumulative frequency of alloreactive clones was calculated as a percentage of all sequences, weighted by copy number. In TCRdb, the immuneACCESS table is reduced to in-frame sequences with V and J assigned. These tables do not hold every clone; where another copy was compared, an unresolved V gene accounts for under half, and the others remain unexplained. V and J calls and clone size come straight from that table; D and trimming were deduced from the DNA. The sample table lists around 110,000 clones, approximately 90% of them with a count of one. Jointly, the top ten make up over 0.15% of the sample.

This specimen belongs to a study of graft-versus-host responses after intestinal transplantation (dated by TCRdb to the early 2020s). Regarding the research as a whole: Recipients received multivisceral, liver-intestinal, or isolated intestinal transplants. Samples from three later patients were sequenced in-house on an Illumina MiSeq with MiXCR processing rather than by the commercial service. A cohort of 24 intestinal transplant recipients, including one retransplant, was enrolled, and 3 patients lacking pretransplant specimens were excluded. To identify alloreactive clones, pre-transplant mixed lymphocyte reaction products were sequenced and then compared with unstimulated pre-transplant donor and recipient T cells. Donor T cell macrochimerism was defined as a peak of at least 4% donor T cells among recipient peripheral blood mononuclear cells. Graft-versus-host and host-versus-graft alloreactive T cell clones were tracked in the graft, circulation and bone marrow after intestinal transplantation using bulk TCR-beta CDR3 sequencing. All recipients received anti-thymocyte globulin induction followed by maintenance tacrolimus and steroids for around three years.

What the time point label conveys for this sample: cells obtained before transplantation from donor or recipient. CD3+CD4+ and CD3+CD8+ populations were FACS-sorted from unstimulated pre-transplant donor and recipient cells taken from spleen or lymph nodes. What the study reported, not specific to this receptor: GvH clones were detected in recipient bone marrow, and some appeared earlier in ileal mucosa or blood, consistent with an intestinal mucosal origin. In patients with donor T cell macrochimerism, the allografts had high GvH to HvG T cell clonal ratios. Early after transplant, peak levels of circulating GvH clones were associated with declines in HvG clones. The conclusions were limited by the relatively low number and heterogeneity of the intestinal transplant patients.

Taken from cysteine to phenylalanine, the CDR3 has 17 residues. Only CDR3 DNA is held: 51 bases, read in frame from base 1. V has 5 bases trimmed and J has 8 bases trimmed; junction bases matching no gene number 11. CDR1 and CDR2 are drawn from the germline V gene: SGHAT, FQNNGV. The source is a human donor who received an intestinal transplant. The sequenced sample was unstimulated CD4+ T cells sorted from spleen or lymph node cells, obtained before intestinal transplant. This chain is built from TRBV11-2 and TRBJ2-1, with 14 junctional bases fitting TRBD2. The base sequence is TGTGCCAGCAGCGACAAGGGGGGACTAGCGGGAGTGGATGAGCAGTTCTTC. Translated, this gives CASSDKGGLAGVDEQFF. Outside the CDR3, residues come from the reference TRBV11-2 and TRBJ2-1 proteins, so the full variable domain is: EAGVAQSPRYKIIEKRQSVAFWCNPISGHATLYWYQQILGQGPKLLIQFQNNGVVDDSQLPKDRFSAERLKGVDSTLKIQPAKLEDSAVYLCASSDKGGLAGVDEQFFGPGTRLTVL.